These T cell receptor beta chains were read from a single sample in a study of T cells in Graves' hyperthyroidism and ophthalmopathy. A single record per CDR3 protein comes from TCRdb applying MiXCR to the multiplex PCR reads. The repertoire holds hundreds of thousands of distinct CDR3 sequences, with more than 30% as singletons. Sequencing was done on a sample of blood. The receptors derive from a man between 18 and 35 years old with Graves' hyperthyroidism. The CDR3 runs from the conserved cysteine through the conserved F or W. Size is stated for part of the rows, as once, few or many counts, or as a class when the clone is expanded.

j_call	clone_size	v_call	cdr3_length	cdr3_aa
TRBJ1-4	.	TRBV12-3/TRBV12-4	15	CASSERPVPNEKLFF
TRBJ2-7	.	TRBV10-3	14	CATSPETGWVEQYF
.	once	TRBV2	14	CASSTVDPFLEQYF
TRBJ2-7	.	TRBV2	13	CASILEAAGPQYF
TRBJ1-3	few	TRBV7-9	15	CASSEGTVSGNTIYF
TRBJ2-7	.	TRBV10-3	14	CAISRDRGNYEQYF
TRBJ2-7	once	TRBV10-3	14	CASLRARGDYEQYF
TRBJ2-5	many	TRBV7-2	13	CASSVRGRETQYF
TRBJ2-5	.	TRBV29-1	12	CSPSQGKETQYF
TRBJ2-7	.	TRBV29-1	14	CSVEGREDHNEQYF
TRBJ1-1	few	TRBV20-1	13	CSARGGRATEAFF
TRBJ1-1	.	TRBV5-1	13	CASSCDRDTEAFF
TRBJ2-5	few	TRBV7-9	15	CASSENRGHVETQYF
TRBJ2-7	many	TRBV7-8	13	CASSARTPYEQYF
TRBJ1-2	many	TRBV10-3	15	CAISEFQGQGHGYTF
TRBJ2-5	.	TRBV19	16	CASSRREIAGEETQYF
TRBJ1-2	many	TRBV14	12	CASSHGTYGYTF
TRBJ1-3	.	TRBV20-1	14	CSALDSLSRNTIYF
TRBJ1-2	few	TRBV9	15	CASSPGQGSNYGYTF
TRBJ2-5	.	TRBV7-3	16	CASSLNRLAGGETQYF
TRBJ2-5	.	TRBV7-2	15	CASSPWAGNQETQYF
TRBJ2-2	.	TRBV15	15	CATSRVGANTGELFF
TRBJ1-1	.	TRBV20-1	13	CSARGDLNTEAFF
TRBJ2-7	.	TRBV29-1	13	CSWGLAGSYEQYF
TRBJ1-2	many	TRBV12-3/TRBV12-4	12	CASSTINYGYTF
TRBJ2-6	.	TRBV15	15	CATSRERTGANVLTF
TRBJ2-7	.	TRBV7-9	15	CASSPDRAELYEQYF
TRBJ2-7	many	TRBV5-1	13	CASTAATGYEQYF
TRBJ1-5	few	TRBV27	14	CASSYGGAGQPQHF
TRBJ1-1	.	TRBV10-3	15	CASSYSKAANTEAFF
TRBJ2-7	.	TRBV11-2	13	CASSSGPKYEQYF
TRBJ1-1	few	TRBV6-5	15	CASRYTIELNTEAFF
TRBJ1-2	many	TRBV20-1	13	CSASSQGGYGYTF
TRBJ1-4	.	TRBV29-1	10	CSGRGEKLFF
TRBJ2-7	.	TRBV7-9	15	CASSRQQEGSYEQYF
TRBJ1-1	few	TRBV5-1	14	CASSFGPRNTEAFF
TRBJ1-1	many	TRBV7-3	13	CASSLSSQTEAFF
TRBJ2-5	.	TRBV4-1	12	CASSQAAGTQYF
TRBJ1-5	few	TRBV7-2	17	CASSLGTTGYGNQPQHF
TRBJ2-2	.	TRBV7-6	15	CASTTGTTLGGELFF
TRBJ2-7	few	TRBV7-9	15	CASSLRRGKARWQYF
TRBJ2-5	few	TRBV12-3/TRBV12-4	13	CASSPGGAETQYF